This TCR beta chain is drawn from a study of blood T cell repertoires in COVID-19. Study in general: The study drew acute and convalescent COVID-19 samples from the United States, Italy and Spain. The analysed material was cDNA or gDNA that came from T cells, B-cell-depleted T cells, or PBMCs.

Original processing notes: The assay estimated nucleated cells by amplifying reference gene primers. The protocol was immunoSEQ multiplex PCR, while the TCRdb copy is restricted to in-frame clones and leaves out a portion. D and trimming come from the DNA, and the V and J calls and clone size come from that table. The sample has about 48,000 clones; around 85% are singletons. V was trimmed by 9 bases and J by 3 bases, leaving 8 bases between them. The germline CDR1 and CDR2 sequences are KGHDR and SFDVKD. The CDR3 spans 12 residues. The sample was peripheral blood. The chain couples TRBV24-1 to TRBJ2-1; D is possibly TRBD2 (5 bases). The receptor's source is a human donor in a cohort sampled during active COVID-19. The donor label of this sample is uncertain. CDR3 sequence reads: CATHAGYNEQFF. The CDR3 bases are TGTGCCACCCATGCGGGCTACAATGAGCAGTTCTTC.